The rows below give T cell receptor beta chains drawn from one sample of a study of cytomegalovirus exposure and HLA in healthy donors. The method was immunoSEQ multiplex PCR; TCRdb's version includes in-frame clones alone and lacks a portion of them. The table records 120,000 or so clones, 85% to 90% of them present only once. The source material was PBMCs. These receptor sequences come from a man aged 25 to 45 in good health and CMV-seronegative. CDR3s include the opening cysteine and the closing phenylalanine or tryptophan. D genes are given only for firm matches.

v_call	d_call	j_call	cdr3_aa
TRBV5-1	NA	TRBJ1-5	CASSGGQPQHF
TRBV11-3	TRBD2	TRBJ2-1	CASSPGLVNEQFF
TRBV15	NA	TRBJ2-1	CATSRPGTPSYNEQFF
TRBV9	NA	TRBJ2-5	CASSVQQAPRETQYF
TRBV6-1	TRBD1	TRBJ2-4	CASASLGTVKNIQYF
TRBV27	TRBD1	TRBJ1-2	CASSLGDSYGYTF
TRBV2	TRBD1	TRBJ2-5	CASSEGDRALETQYF
TRBV7-9	NA	TRBJ2-3	CASSPSYGYSTDTQYF
TRBV7-9	NA	TRBJ2-1	CASSLGGRDYYNEQFF
TRBV6-4	TRBD1	TRBJ2-3	CASSDSGGADTQYF
TRBV19	TRBD2	TRBJ2-7	CASSELSGSGYEQYF
TRBV5-1	TRBD2	TRBJ2-4	CASSLEDGAGGNIQYF
TRBV4-3	NA	TRBJ2-1	CASSQPGEPGEQFF
TRBV27	TRBD2	TRBJ2-1	CASSSHLAGSYNEQFF
TRBV19	TRBD1	TRBJ2-5	CASSARTGERTQYF
TRBV6-1	NA	TRBJ2-1	CASSGSGYEQFF
TRBV27	NA	TRBJ1-5	CASSSGNSNQPQHF
TRBV9	TRBD2	TRBJ2-7	CASSPTSGVSYEQYF
TRBV6-5	NA	TRBJ1-5	CASSSTGGGGKHF
TRBV30	NA	TRBJ1-2	CAARELHGYTF
TRBV6-1	TRBD2	TRBJ2-7	CASRVAGGPSGEQYF
TRBV21-1	NA	TRBJ2-7	CASLESGSPYEQYF
TRBV28	TRBD2	TRBJ2-1	CASSLWLAGEGRGNEQFF
TRBV27	NA	TRBJ2-7	CASSLAAAYEQYF
TRBV11-2	NA	TRBJ2-7	CASSLVRPPSEQYF
TRBV19	NA	TRBJ1-1	CASSNKPTGTEAFF
TRBV14	NA	TRBJ2-7	CASSQGLAGPYEQYF
TRBV4-1	NA	TRBJ1-2	CASSESPRPGGAGDGYTF
TRBV7-6	NA	TRBJ2-7	CASSPTSGYEQYF
TRBV30	NA	TRBJ2-2	CAWSLRTGELFF
TRBV6-5	TRBD2	TRBJ2-1	CASSLTSGRGNEQFF
TRBV6-1	TRBD1	TRBJ2-5	CASSGTGVGETQYF
TRBV6-4	TRBD2	TRBJ2-1	CASSEETSGGGGEQFF
TRBV2	TRBD2	TRBJ2-1	CASSEETSGRGKAYNEQFF
TRBV9	NA	TRBJ2-3	CASSGRTDTTDTQYF
TRBV19	TRBD1	TRBJ1-5	CASSIVGQGFQPQHF
TRBV27	NA	TRBJ1-5	CASTTGNQPQHF
TRBV4-1	TRBD2	TRBJ2-7	CASSHRTGREGFYEQYF
TRBV12-5	NA	TRBJ2-7	CASGLHPLTGQYF
TRBV6-5	TRBD2	TRBJ2-7	CASRRGGTYEQYF
TRBV7-9	TRBD2	TRBJ2-1	CASSLRGLAGGMWNEQFF
TRBV7-9	NA	TRBJ2-1	CASEAVPYNEQFF
TRBV2	TRBD2	TRBJ2-1	CAGSPWRGDYNEQFF
TRBV27	NA	TRBJ2-1	CASSLAGSYNEQFF
TRBV18	NA	TRBJ1-1	CASSPLPMNTEAFF
TRBV5-4	TRBD2	TRBJ2-7	CASSLVAGVHEQYF
TRBV5-6	TRBD2	TRBJ2-5	CASSSGLAEETQYF
TRBV11-2	TRBD1	TRBJ1-2	CASSRTGGTSNYGYTF
TRBV19	NA	TRBJ2-5	CASSMRVQETQYF
TRBV2	NA	TRBJ1-1	CASIFNFNTEAFF
TRBV6-5	NA	TRBJ2-7	CASKVRGSSYEQYF
TRBV5-1	TRBD2	TRBJ2-5	CASSLMTSPQETQYF
TRBV2	NA	TRBJ1-2	CASNREGSGYTF
TRBV30	TRBD1	TRBJ2-1	CAWSQGALVRNEQFF
TRBV30	TRBD2	TRBJ2-5	CAWGNGLAGETQYF